This TCR beta chain was observed in a study of Graves' ophthalmopathy and Graves' hyperthyroidism. This clonotype was detected ten times or more. Germline values: CDR1 MDHEN, CDR2 SYDVKM. V dropped 6 bases and J dropped 8; count of bases not matched to a gene: 9. This CDR3 is built from 15 residues. Amplification from RNA transcripts yielded the TCR beta CDR3 regions. Following a first-round RT-PCR that used HTBI primers, a second-round multiplex PCR was carried out. TCRdb redid the calling of the multiplex PCR reads with MiXCR, one entry per CDR3 protein. Of more than 300,000 distinct CDR3 sequences in the sample, over 15% are singletons; the top ten hold roughly 7%. Lactation, pregnancy, uncontrolled infections and other autoimmune diseases were all grounds for excluding patients. Fresh peripheral blood (approximately 10 ml) yielded the PBMCs.

V gene TRBV28 combines with J gene TRBJ1-6, with 8 bases that match TRBD1. Specimen: peripheral blood. The sequence was obtained from a woman between 18 and 30 years old with stable Graves' hyperthyroidism. CDR3 sequence (DNA): TGTGCCAGCAGGTTTGGGACAGGTGGGCATTCACCCCTCCACTTT. This encodes CASRFGTGGHSPLHF.